The TCR beta chain described here comes from a study of OX40 agonist ivuxolimab in advanced cancers. For context, the study as a whole: The costimulatory receptor OX40 (CD134) was targeted by ivuxolimab, a fully human IgG2 agonistic monoclonal antibody. Intravenous ivuxolimab was administered to patients every 2 weeks at six dose levels: 0.01, 0.1, 0.3, 1.5, 3 and 10 mg/kg. Of the roughly 54 patients in dose escalation, about 20 had hepatocellular carcinoma, about 15 had melanoma, 9 had renal cell carcinoma and 9 had head and neck cancer. In the dose-escalation cohort, over 65% of patients were male, and the mean age was roughly 60 years, with a range of roughly 20 to 80. Patients were allowed to have had prior anti-PD-1, anti-PD-L1 or anti-CTLA-4 therapy, and approximately 40% of the dose-escalation patients had been treated with checkpoint inhibitors. Three dose-escalation patients achieved partial responses, one with hepatocellular carcinoma and two with cutaneous melanoma. The point of sequencing TCRbeta in the periphery was to test whether ivuxolimab changed TCR sequence diversity and drove clonal T-cell expansion. The paper describes the monotherapy dose-escalation part (N of about 57 patients) of the phase I trial of ivuxolimab.

In regard to this clone: The antigen it recognizes is unknown. Nothing much larger sits one base from this clone, and base qualities are not available.

To sequence the TCRbeta CDR3 region, genomic DNA was isolated from the sorted cells. TCRbeta CDR3 regions were sequenced using the immunoSEQ Assay. The clones in this table, taken by TCRdb from immuneACCESS, are in-frame only. Not every clone is retained; where verified, under half of the shortfall comes from an unresolved V gene, and the cause of the rest is unknown. This sample comprises 65,000 to 90,000 clones, more than 70% of them detected only once. The leading ten clones occupy around 0.73% of the sample. Overall results and qualifications from the work: In the 0.1-3.0 mg/kg groups, partial responders were among the patients with the lowest normalized peripheral clonal expansion, particularly in CD8+ T cells. At doses from 0.1 to 3.0 mg/kg, clonal expansion was seen in both CD4+ and CD8+ blood T cells between baseline and week 6. The antigen specificity of the clonally expanded peripheral T cells was not determined. After ivuxolimab, more expanded clones were found on average in CD8+ T cells than in CD4+ T cells. Low levels of normalized T-cell clonal expansion were also shown by some nonresponding patients.

Patients with autoimmune disease history or receiving systemic immunosuppression were excluded from the trial. Peripheral blood for TCR sequencing was drawn from every dose cohort at baseline, at cycle 4 day 1 and at cycle 7 day 1. The samples were taken from a phase I, first-in-human, multicenter, open-label dose-escalation trial of ivuxolimab. The trial enrolled adults with locally advanced or metastatic head and neck squamous cell, hepatocellular, melanoma or renal cell carcinoma. Before TCR sequencing, CD4+ T cells and CD8+ T cells were sorted from peripheral blood as separate populations. The starting material was CD4+ or CD8+ T cells sorted from blood, obtained in a trial of the OX40 agonist ivuxolimab. The sequence was collected from an adult with an advanced solid tumor such as melanoma, head and neck, liver or kidney cancer.

This receptor carries the CDR3 CASSLGGANTGELFF. Here is the DNA: TGTGCCAGCAGTTTAGGAGGGGCGAACACCGGGGAGCTGTTTTTT. Rearrangement joined TRBV28 to TRBJ2-2; TRBD2 is possibly the D segment (6 matching bases). At the junction V is shortened by 2 bases and J by 0 bases, with 7 bases in between. The CDR3 holds 15 amino acids from the cysteine to the phenylalanine. Here the CDR3 DNA is all that survives: 45 bases in frame from base 1. Sequences MDHEN (CDR1) and SYDVKM (CDR2) are obtained from the germline V gene.